Following are 3 T cell receptor beta chains from one sample sequenced in a study of blood T cells in healthy people across ages. A second PCR of about 6 to 11 cycles used a sample-barcoded 5' primer and a J-beta primer mix. TCRdb independently ran MiXCR on the 5' RACE reads; one entry per CDR3 protein. The sample consists of over 500,000 distinct CDR3 sequences, approximately 52% of them appearing once. Material for sequencing was blood. All receptors derive from a woman over 75 in good health.

This clonotype has a single count. The rearrangement uses TRBV4-3 and TRBJ2-5; the D is unclear. The J call may be incorrect, as the DNA end agrees better with TRBJ2-7. The CDR3 sequence is 14 residues long. The germline V gene has CDR1 LGHNA and CDR2 YSLEER. This CDR3 reads CASSQMVASYEQYF. The DNA of the CDR3 is TGCGCCAGCAGCCAAATGGTTGCTAGCTACGAGCAGTACTTC.

This clonotype was recorded at least ten times. The chain has TRBV18 and TRBJ2-1; possibly TRBD2 for D (5 bases). The CDR3 runs to 13 residues. Germline loops: CDR1 KGHSH, CDR2 LQKENI. Trimming removed 7 bases at V and 10 bases at J, with 17 bases between. The CDR3 here is CASFTVREGEQFF. The CDR3 DNA reads TGTGCCAGCTTCACCGTTCGGGAAGGAGAGCAGTTCTTC.

This clonotype was counted between two and nine times. The chain carries TRBV6-6 and TRBJ1-1; D call uncertain. CDR1 and CDR2 from the germline V gene are MNHNY and SVGAGI (reference sequence). The CDR3 contains 16 residues. Between the trimmed V and J ends, which lost 0 bases and 4 bases, there was a span of 15 bases. CDR3 loop: CASSYSSQGLATEAFF. CDR3 nucleotide sequence: TGTGCCAGCAGTTACTCGAGCCAAGGGCTGGCCACTGAAGCTTTCTTT.